A selection of T cell receptor beta chains follows, all from one sample in a study of T cell responses to AZD1222 COVID-19 vaccine. Measured with immunoSEQ multiplex PCR; TCRdb has only the in-frame clones, and not every one. Of about 120,000 clones in the sample, about 90% were seen once. The sample in question was peripheral blood, obtained on day 0 of AZD1222 vaccination. The receptor source for this set is an adult in good health. Both conserved end residues are part of each CDR3. D genes are given only for firm matches. Only some rows state a clone size, as once, few, many or a class for expanded clones.

cdr3_aa: CASSNRGGALSGNTIYF; cdr3_nt: TGTGCCAGCAGCAACCGGGGAGGGGCCCTTTCTGGAAACACCATATATTTT; j_call: TRBJ1-3; d_call: NA; v_call: TRBV5-6; clone_size: NA
cdr3_aa: CASSLGTSVYTDTQYF; cdr3_nt: TGCGCCAGCAGCTTAGGGACTAGCGTGTACACAGATACGCAGTATTTT; j_call: TRBJ2-3; d_call: TRBD2; v_call: TRBV5-1; clone_size: NA
cdr3_aa: CASSPGGVGSDEQYF; cdr3_nt: TGTGCCAGCAGTCCCGGGGGGGTAGGTTCGGACGAGCAGTACTTC; j_call: TRBJ2-7; d_call: TRBD2; v_call: TRBV28; clone_size: NA
cdr3_aa: CASSEARGTTYRGTQYF; cdr3_nt: TGTGCCAGCAGTGAAGCGCGGGGGACTACCTATAGAGGGACCCAGTACTTC; j_call: TRBJ2-5; d_call: TRBD2; v_call: TRBV6-1; clone_size: NA
cdr3_aa: CASRGALNSGELFF; cdr3_nt: TGTGCCAGCAGGGGGGCCTTGAACTCCGGGGAGCTGTTTTTT; j_call: TRBJ2-2; d_call: NA; v_call: TRBV28; clone_size: once
cdr3_aa: CASSSGLADEQYF; cdr3_nt: TGCGCCAGCAGCTCCGGACTAGCGGACGAGCAGTACTTC; j_call: TRBJ2-7; d_call: TRBD2; v_call: TRBV5-1; clone_size: NA
cdr3_aa: CASSQARASYEQYF; cdr3_nt: TGTGCCAGCAGCCAAGCCCGAGCCTCCTACGAGCAGTACTTC; j_call: TRBJ2-7; d_call: NA; v_call: TRBV3-1/TRBV3-2; clone_size: NA
cdr3_aa: CASSLKLEQYF; cdr3_nt: TGTGCCAGCTCACTTAAGCTCGAGCAGTACTTC; j_call: TRBJ2-7; d_call: NA; v_call: TRBV18; clone_size: NA
cdr3_aa: CASSKGDTWVQAFF; cdr3_nt: TGCGCCAGCAGCAAAGGGGACACCTGGGTACAAGCTTTCTTT; j_call: TRBJ1-1; d_call: NA; v_call: TRBV5-1; clone_size: NA
cdr3_aa: CASRTDRGSDEQYF; cdr3_nt: TGTGCCAGCAGGACCGACAGGGGGAGCGACGAGCAGTACTTC; j_call: TRBJ2-7; d_call: TRBD1; v_call: TRBV7-9; clone_size: NA
cdr3_aa: CASSLVVWSGNTEAFF; cdr3_nt: TGCGCCAGCAGCTTGGTTGTCTGGAGTGGGAACACTGAAGCTTTCTTT; j_call: TRBJ1-1; d_call: NA; v_call: TRBV5-1; clone_size: once
cdr3_aa: CASSHETGLDQPQHF; cdr3_nt: TGTGCCAGCAGCCATGAGACAGGGTTGGATCAGCCCCAGCATTTT; j_call: TRBJ1-5; d_call: TRBD1; v_call: TRBV3-1/TRBV3-2; clone_size: once
cdr3_aa: CASRLGNTEAFF; cdr3_nt: TGTGCCAGCAGGTTGGGTAACACTGAAGCTTTCTTT; j_call: TRBJ1-1; d_call: NA; v_call: TRBV5-5; clone_size: NA
cdr3_aa: CASSLGRPAYGYTF; cdr3_nt: TGTGCCAGCAGCTTAGGACGACCGGCCTATGGCTACACCTTC; j_call: TRBJ1-2; d_call: NA; v_call: TRBV11-1; clone_size: NA
cdr3_aa: CASSFRGDYEQYF; cdr3_nt: TGTGCCAGCAGCTTCCGAGGGGACTACGAGCAGTACTTC; j_call: TRBJ2-7; d_call: NA; v_call: TRBV11-2; clone_size: NA
cdr3_aa: CASSIRASPNSPLHF; cdr3_nt: TGTGCCAGTAGTATCAGAGCAAGCCCTAATTCACCCCTCCACTTT; j_call: TRBJ1-6; d_call: NA; v_call: TRBV19; clone_size: NA
cdr3_aa: CASSDERNGHYGYTF; cdr3_nt: TGTGCCAGCAGTGATGAAAGGAATGGACACTATGGCTACACCTTC; j_call: TRBJ1-2; d_call: NA; v_call: TRBV6-1; clone_size: NA
cdr3_aa: CAWGYRYYGYTF; cdr3_nt: TGTGCCTGGGGCTATCGTTACTATGGCTACACCTTC; j_call: TRBJ1-2; d_call: NA; v_call: TRBV30; clone_size: NA
cdr3_aa: CASSQPPGGEYF; cdr3_nt: TGTGCCAGCAGTCAACCACCGGGAGGGGAGTACTTC; j_call: TRBJ2-7; d_call: TRBD2; v_call: TRBV6-5; clone_size: NA
cdr3_aa: CASSPSGVSNTEAFF; cdr3_nt: TGTGCCAGCAGCCCGTCAGGGGTCTCGAACACTGAAGCTTTCTTT; j_call: TRBJ1-1; d_call: NA; v_call: TRBV2; clone_size: NA
cdr3_aa: CAWGRIRTGGYTF; cdr3_nt: TGTGCCTGGGGGAGAATCAGGACGGGTGGCTACACCTTC; j_call: TRBJ1-2; d_call: NA; v_call: TRBV30; clone_size: NA
cdr3_aa: CSVPVAGGADTQYF; cdr3_nt: TGCAGCGTTCCCGTAGCGGGAGGTGCAGATACGCAGTATTTT; j_call: TRBJ2-3; d_call: TRBD2; v_call: TRBV29-1; clone_size: NA
cdr3_aa: CASRQPSTDTQYF; cdr3_nt: TGTGCCAGCAGGCAACCTAGCACAGATACGCAGTATTTT; j_call: TRBJ2-3; d_call: NA; v_call: TRBV6-5; clone_size: NA
cdr3_aa: CASSLLPANTGELFF; cdr3_nt: TGTGCCAGCAGCCTTTTACCCGCGAACACCGGGGAGCTGTTTTTT; j_call: TRBJ2-2; d_call: NA; v_call: TRBV11-2; clone_size: NA
cdr3_aa: CASRIGISGNTIYF; cdr3_nt: TGTGCCAGCAGAATCGGGATCTCTGGAAACACCATATATTTT; j_call: TRBJ1-3; d_call: NA; v_call: TRBV28; clone_size: NA
cdr3_aa: CAWIGSGRPFNYGYTF; cdr3_nt: TGTGCCTGGATAGGGTCAGGGAGGCCGTTTAACTATGGCTACACCTTC; j_call: TRBJ1-2; d_call: NA; v_call: TRBV30; clone_size: NA
cdr3_aa: CASSSGTKTTVTEAFF; cdr3_nt: TGCGCCAGCAGCTCCGGGACAAAAACAACGGTCACTGAAGCTTTCTTT; j_call: TRBJ1-1; d_call: NA; v_call: TRBV5-1; clone_size: NA
cdr3_aa: CASSTSGTYNEQFF; cdr3_nt: TGTGCCAGTAGTACTAGCGGGACCTACAATGAGCAGTTCTTC; j_call: TRBJ2-1; d_call: TRBD2; v_call: TRBV19; clone_size: NA
cdr3_aa: CASSQVQGSNTEAFF; cdr3_nt: TGCGCCAGCAGCCAAGTGCAGGGTTCGAACACTGAAGCTTTCTTT; j_call: TRBJ1-1; d_call: NA; v_call: TRBV4-1; clone_size: NA
cdr3_aa: CASRVGDRGPEKLFF; cdr3_nt: TGCGCCAGCAGGGTCGGGGACAGGGGGCCTGAAAAACTGTTTTTT; j_call: TRBJ1-4; d_call: TRBD1; v_call: TRBV5-1; clone_size: NA
cdr3_aa: CASSWGQGLYTGELFF; cdr3_nt: TGTGCCAGCAGTTGGGGACAGGGTCTTTACACCGGGGAGCTGTTTTTT; j_call: TRBJ2-2; d_call: TRBD1; v_call: TRBV6-5; clone_size: once
cdr3_aa: CASSEPGAASYEQYF; cdr3_nt: TGTGCCAGCAGCGAGCCGGGGGCAGCATCCTACGAGCAGTACTTC; j_call: TRBJ2-7; d_call: NA; v_call: TRBV3-1/TRBV3-2; clone_size: NA
cdr3_aa: CASSEARSGGYTF; cdr3_nt: TGTGCCAGCAGTGAAGCGCGGTCAGGAGGCTACACCTTC; j_call: TRBJ1-2; d_call: NA; v_call: TRBV2; clone_size: NA
cdr3_aa: CATKKVQKIQPQHF; cdr3_nt: TGTGCCACCAAAAAGGTCCAGAAGATTCAGCCCCAGCATTTT; j_call: TRBJ1-5; d_call: NA; v_call: TRBV28; clone_size: NA
cdr3_aa: CASSLVLDGSYEQYF; cdr3_nt: TGTGCCAGCAGCTTAGTACTGGACGGATCCTACGAGCAGTACTTC; j_call: TRBJ2-7; d_call: NA; v_call: TRBV11-1; clone_size: NA
cdr3_aa: CAWSPGRALWVPNEKLFF; cdr3_nt: TGTGCCTGGAGCCCCGGGAGGGCGCTTTGGGTCCCTAATGAAAAACTGTTTTTT; j_call: TRBJ1-4; d_call: NA; v_call: TRBV30; clone_size: NA
cdr3_aa: CASSSDRAYQPQHF; cdr3_nt: TGTGCCAGCAGCTCCGACAGGGCCTATCAGCCCCAGCATTTT; j_call: TRBJ1-5; d_call: TRBD1; v_call: TRBV7-8; clone_size: NA
cdr3_aa: CASSQEPQGSYGYTF; cdr3_nt: TGTGCCAGCAGCCAAGAGCCTCAGGGGTCCTATGGCTACACCTTC; j_call: TRBJ1-2; d_call: NA; v_call: TRBV4-2; clone_size: NA
cdr3_aa: CASSPPGLYEQFF; cdr3_nt: TGTGCCAGCAGCCCCCCGGGTCTATATGAGCAGTTCTTC; j_call: TRBJ2-1; d_call: NA; v_call: TRBV12-3/TRBV12-4; clone_size: once
cdr3_aa: CASSVRTGGPETQYF; cdr3_nt: TGTGCCAGCAGCGTTAGGACAGGGGGCCCAGAGACCCAGTACTTC; j_call: TRBJ2-5; d_call: TRBD1; v_call: TRBV9; clone_size: NA
cdr3_aa: CASSYKGTSGQYF; cdr3_nt: TGTGCCAGCAGTTATAAAGGGACTAGCGGGCAGTATTTT; j_call: TRBJ2-3; d_call: TRBD2; v_call: TRBV6-2/TRBV6-3; clone_size: NA
cdr3_aa: CASSPRVGETQYF; cdr3_nt: TGTGCCAGCAGCCCCAGGGTCGGAGAGACCCAGTACTTC; j_call: TRBJ2-5; d_call: NA; v_call: TRBV7-2; clone_size: NA
cdr3_aa: CSAGDVAGVFNEQFF; cdr3_nt: TGCAGTGCTGGTGACGTAGCGGGAGTATTCAATGAGCAGTTCTTC; j_call: TRBJ2-1; d_call: TRBD2; v_call: TRBV20-1; clone_size: NA
cdr3_aa: CAISITGLNTEAFF; cdr3_nt: TGTGCCATCAGTATAACAGGCCTGAACACTGAAGCTTTCTTT; j_call: TRBJ1-1; d_call: NA; v_call: TRBV10-3; clone_size: NA
cdr3_aa: CASRSPVGNQPQHF; cdr3_nt: TGTGCCAGCAGGTCGCCCGTGGGCAATCAGCCCCAGCATTTT; j_call: TRBJ1-5; d_call: NA; v_call: TRBV28; clone_size: NA
cdr3_aa: CASSEITSSPSNQPQHF; cdr3_nt: TGTGCCAGCAGTGAAATAACTTCGTCACCTAGCAATCAGCCCCAGCATTTT; j_call: TRBJ1-5; d_call: NA; v_call: TRBV6-1; clone_size: NA
cdr3_aa: CASSPSDRNNSPLHF; cdr3_nt: TGCGCCAGCAGCCCCTCGGACAGGAATAATTCACCCCTCCACTTT; j_call: TRBJ1-6; d_call: TRBD1; v_call: TRBV5-1; clone_size: NA
cdr3_aa: CASSLNEVGTPHF; cdr3_nt: TGTGCCAGCAGCTTAAATGAGGTAGGGACACCGCATTTT; j_call: TRBJ1-5; d_call: NA; v_call: TRBV7-9; clone_size: NA
cdr3_aa: CASSPGGDNQPQHF; cdr3_nt: TGCGCCAGCAGCCCAGGGGGGGACAATCAGCCCCAGCATTTT; j_call: TRBJ1-5; d_call: TRBD1; v_call: TRBV5-1; clone_size: NA
cdr3_aa: CASSPTGLAGDPTDTQYF; cdr3_nt: TGTGCCAGCAGCCCTACGGGGCTAGCGGGCGATCCCACAGATACGCAGTATTTT; j_call: TRBJ2-3; d_call: TRBD2; v_call: TRBV9; clone_size: NA
cdr3_aa: CASSPQANTEAFF; cdr3_nt: TGTGCCAGCAGCCCTCAGGCGAACACTGAAGCTTTCTTT; j_call: TRBJ1-1; d_call: NA; v_call: TRBV7-3; clone_size: NA
cdr3_aa: CAWSVARVRTNEKLFF; cdr3_nt: TGTGCCTGGAGTGTAGCCAGGGTCAGAACTAATGAAAAACTGTTTTTT; j_call: TRBJ1-4; d_call: NA; v_call: TRBV30; clone_size: NA
cdr3_aa: CASSLLEDTQYF; cdr3_nt: TGCGCCAGCAGCTTGCTTGAGGATACGCAGTATTTT; j_call: TRBJ2-3; d_call: NA; v_call: TRBV5-1; clone_size: NA
cdr3_aa: CASSSLGMETQYF; cdr3_nt: TGTGCCAGCAGCTCCCTGGGAATGGAGACCCAGTACTTC; j_call: TRBJ2-5; d_call: NA; v_call: TRBV7-9; clone_size: NA